The rows below give T cell receptor beta chains drawn from one sample of a study of beta chain features in type 1 diabetes. Libraries were prepared by immunoSEQ multiplex PCR; TCRdb keeps only in-frame clonotypes and omits some of them. This table has 200,000 to 300,000 clones, 27% appearing once. Sequencing was performed on central memory CD4+ T cells from blood. These receptors were collected from a man younger than 45 in good health. Each CDR3 is given with its conserved first and last residue. The D gene is left open where the match is weak. Some rows have no size entry. The others give once, few or many, or a class for an expanded clone.

abundance	d_gene	v_gene	j_gene	CDR3aa	CDR3nt
few	-	TRBV27	TRBJ2-4	CASSSSGTLGAKNIQYF	TGTGCCAGCAGTTCCTCCGGGACCCTAGGGGCCAAAAACATTCAGTACTTC
many	TRBD2	TRBV11-3	TRBJ2-3	CASSPRAGAEDTQYF	TGTGCCAGCAGCCCGCGAGCGGGAGCCGAAGATACGCAGTATTTT
-	TRBD2	TRBV25-1	TRBJ2-5	CASRKGAGLGETQYF	TGTGCCAGCAGAAAGGGAGCGGGGCTCGGAGAGACCCAGTACTTC
few	-	TRBV15	TRBJ2-1	CATSTGSSGARGYNEQFF	TGTGCCACCAGCACAGGCTCCAGCGGGGCAAGGGGGTACAATGAGCAGTTCTTC
-	-	TRBV2	TRBJ1-6	CASSFKPGLSYNSPLHF	TGTGCCAGCAGTTTTAAACCGGGACTGTCCTATAATTCACCCCTCCACTTT
few	TRBD2	TRBV2	TRBJ2-1	CAIPLAGMDEQFF	TGTGCCATCCCACTAGCGGGGATGGATGAGCAGTTCTTC
-	TRBD1	TRBV5-6	TRBJ2-5	CASRQGAQETQYF	TGTGCCAGCAGACAGGGGGCCCAAGAGACCCAGTACTTC
-	-	TRBV5-1	TRBJ1-4	CASSLDPADEKLFF	TGCGCCAGCAGCTTGGATCCGGCGGATGAAAAACTGTTTTTT
few	TRBD1	TRBV29-1	TRBJ2-7	CSVYRGNEQYF	TGCAGCGTATACAGGGGAAACGAGCAGTACTTC
few	-	TRBV5-1	TRBJ2-5	CASSYGQRQETQYF	TGCGCCAGCAGCTATGGACAGAGACAAGAGACCCAGTACTTC
-	-	TRBV7-9	TRBJ1-1	CASSLGLAGTDTEAFF	TGTGCCAGCAGCTTGGGTCTGGCGGGGACGGACACTGAAGCTTTCTTT
few	-	TRBV30	TRBJ2-6	CAWSSPMTSGANVLTF	TGTGCCTGGAGCTCTCCAATGACCTCTGGGGCCAACGTCCTGACTTTC
many	TRBD1	TRBV7-2	TRBJ2-5	CASSFGTGAGETQYF	TGTGCCAGCAGCTTCGGGACAGGGGCGGGAGAGACCCAGTACTTC